Given below is one T cell receptor (beta chain) in context. The antigen is unknown. All of the isolated RNA was reverse transcribed, so expressed TCRB transcripts were sequenced. Some clones are missing from TCRdb's copy, which holds only in-frame ones; the method was immunoSEQ multiplex PCR. The repertoire has hundreds of thousands of clones, about 10% of them found once; the top ten carry 0.015%. The data belong to a study of beta chain features in type 1 diabetes. Trimming shortened V by 2 bases and J by 8 bases, and 10 bases separated the two germline ends. The CDR3 covers 12 residues. Looked up from germline, CDR1 is SGHTA and CDR2 is FQGNSA. General study points: The study found moderately but significantly shorter TCRB CDR3s in all four CD4+ subsets of Type 1 diabetes patients. Compared to healthy donors, patients appeared to have naive, central memory and Treg TCRB repertoires that were more alike. Small HLA sub-analyses could not settle whether HLA shapes TCRB rearrangement.

The chain is built from TRBV7-2 and TRBJ2-7, with TRBD1 as a possible D gene (6 bases). This clonotype originated in a woman in her twenties or thirties in good health. Sequenced sample: naive CD4+ T cells from blood. DNA for the CDR3: TGTGCCAGCAGCTTATACGGACAGCAGCAGTACTTC. Residues: CASSLYGQQQYF.